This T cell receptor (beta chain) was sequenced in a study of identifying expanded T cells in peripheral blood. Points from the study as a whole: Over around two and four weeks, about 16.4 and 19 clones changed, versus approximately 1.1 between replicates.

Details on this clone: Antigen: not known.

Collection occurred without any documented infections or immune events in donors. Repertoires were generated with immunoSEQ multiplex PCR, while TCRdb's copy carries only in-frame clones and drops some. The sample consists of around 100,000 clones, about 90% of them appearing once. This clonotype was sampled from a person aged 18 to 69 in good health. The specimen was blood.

DNA for the CDR3: TGTGCCAGCAGCCAAGAGACTAGCGGGAATGGAGATACGCAGTATTTT. This gives the protein CASSQETSGNGDTQYF. The J gene is TRBJ2-3, the V gene TRBV4-2, with 11 bases that match TRBD2. The trim removed 0 bases at V and 5 bases at J, leaving 4 bases unmatched. The CDR3 covers 16 residues. Germline CDR1 reads LGHNA; CDR2 reads YNFKEQ.